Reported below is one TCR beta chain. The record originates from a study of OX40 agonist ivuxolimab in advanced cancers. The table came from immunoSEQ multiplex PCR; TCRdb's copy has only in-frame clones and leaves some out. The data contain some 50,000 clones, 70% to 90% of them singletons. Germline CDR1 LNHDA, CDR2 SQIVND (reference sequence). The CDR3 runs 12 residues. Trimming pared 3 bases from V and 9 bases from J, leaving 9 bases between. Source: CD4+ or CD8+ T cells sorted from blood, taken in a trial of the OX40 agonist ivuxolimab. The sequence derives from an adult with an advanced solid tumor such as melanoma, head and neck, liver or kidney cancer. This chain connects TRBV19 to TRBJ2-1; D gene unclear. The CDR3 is CASSMVGTEQFF. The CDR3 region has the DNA TGTGCCAGTAGTATGGTGGGAACTGAGCAGTTCTTC.